These 21 T cell receptor beta chains were all obtained from the same sample, sequenced in a study of beta chain features in type 1 diabetes. The study's findings and limits: Researchers report that Type 1 diabetes patients had moderately but significantly shorter TCRB CDR3s across all four CD4+ subsets.

Expressed TCRB transcripts were sequenced because the isolated RNA had all been reverse transcribed beforehand. Sequencing used immunoSEQ multiplex PCR; TCRdb keeps in-frame clones, though not all of them. The repertoire has 300,000 or so clones, about 13% of them found once; the top ten carry about 0.016%. No cognate antigen is known for these TCRs. The sample comprised naive CD4+ T cells from blood. The receptors shown here come from a woman aged 18-29 years with type 1 diabetes.

This chain links TRBV2 with TRBJ2-5; TRBD1 might be the D (6 bases). Germline values: CDR1 SNHLY, CDR2 FYNNEI. CDR3 length equals 10 residues. Trimming cost V 9 bases and J 5 bases, with 7 bases left between them. The CDR3 DNA reads as TGTGCCAGTGGGGGCGAGACCCAGTACTTC. Its translation is CASGGETQYF.

The chain has TRBV5-1 and TRBJ2-2; a possible D gene is TRBD2 (5 bases). The germline V and J ends were trimmed by 7 bases and 3 bases, with 16 bases remaining between them. Germline V gene lookup returns CDR1 SGHRS and CDR2 YFSETQ. The CDR3 loop spans 15 amino acids. The CDR3 bases are TGCGCCAGCCGCCCGCAGCGGCCTGACACCGGGGAGCTGTTTTTT. Protein product: CASRPQRPDTGELFF.

The J gene is TRBJ2-1, the V gene TRBV19; D unclear. Deletions cut 6 bases from V and 6 bases from J, with 12 bases between. The germline V gene has CDR1 LNHDA and CDR2 SQIVND (reference sequence). This CDR3 has 13 amino acids. The CDR3 coding sequence is TGTGCCAGTAGCCAGAATTTACGCAATGAGCAGTTCTTC. This sequence encodes CASSQNLRNEQFF.

This rearrangement joins TRBV18 to TRBJ1-1; 8 nucleotides align to TRBD1. CDR1 is KGHSH, CDR2 LQKENI, per germline. This CDR3 has 15 residues. V gave up 3 bases and J gave up 2 bases; unmatched junction bases: 5. Here the CDR3 DNA reads TGTGCCAGCTCACCTATTGGACAGGGAAACACTGAAGCTTTCTTT. It yields the protein CASSPIGQGNTEAFF. Full variable domain (missing parts from reference TRBV18 and TRBJ1-1): NAGVMQNPRHLVRRRGQEARLRCSPMKGHSHVYWYRQLPEEGLKFMVYLQKENIIDESGMPKERFSAEFPKEGPSILRIQQVVRGDSAAYFCASSPIGQGNTEAFFGQGTRLTVV.

This clone has only a few counts. The rearrangement links TRBV29-1 to TRBJ2-1; perhaps TRBD2 as D (5 bases). V lost 5 bases to trimming and J lost 5 bases, with 16 bases between them. Germline V gene sequence: CDR1 SQVTM, CDR2 ANQGSEA. This CDR3 is built from 14 residues. This CDR3 reads CSVQDWTRNNEQFF. CDR3 sequence (DNA): TGCAGCGTTCAGGACTGGACCCGAAACAATGAGCAGTTCTTC.

On this clone: The germline gene is not matched at one end of the junction; a read error may be the cause. The rearrangement joins TRBV28 to TRBJ2-7, with 8 bases lining up with TRBD2. Germline V gene data show CDR1 as MDHEN and CDR2 as SYDVKM. The CDR3 totals 14 residues. CDR3 in amino acids: CASSFGKGVQGTSF. As DNA, the CDR3 is TGTGCCAGCAGTTTCGGCAAGGGAGTCCAGGGGACTAGCTTC.

The sample holds a few counts of this clone. This chain links TRBV5-1 with TRBJ2-1, with unresolved D. This CDR3 has 15 amino acids. The germline V gene encodes CDR1 SGHRS and CDR2 YFSETQ. Trimming removed 0 bases at V and 3 bases at J, with 10 bases between. This CDR3 is CASSLDLTLYNEQFF. The CDR3 DNA follows: TGCGCCAGCAGCTTGGACCTAACCCTCTACAATGAGCAGTTCTTC.

The chain combines TRBV23-1 with TRBJ2-7, with 7 bases aligning to TRBD1. TRBV23-1 is an open reading frame, and its role is uncertain. The length of the CDR3 is 15 residues. Trimming cost V 6 bases and J 0 bases; bases outside gene matches: 8. The DNA for the CDR3 is TGCGCCAGCAGGAAGGACAGGCCTAGCTCCTACGAGCAGTACGTC. Translated: CASRKDRPSSYEQYV.

The chain has TRBV28 and TRBJ2-5; 14 bases fit TRBD2. The V gene's germline CDR1 is MDHEN and CDR2 SYDVKM. Losses at the gene ends were 4 bases for V and 4 bases for J; bases not matched to a gene: 8. The CDR3 extends over 17 amino acids. CDR3 sequence (DNA): TGTGCCAGCAGTTCGAAGACTAGCGGGAGGGCCGTAGAGACCCAGTACTTC. Its translation is CASSSKTSGRAVETQYF.

This clone was counted only a few times. J is TRBJ2-1 and V is TRBV2; a weak D match, TRBD2 (7 bases). This CDR3 is 12 amino acids long. V was clipped by 7 bases and J by 9 bases, with 13 bases between them. Germline V gene sequence: CDR1 SNHLY, CDR2 FYNNEI. In DNA, the CDR3 is TGTGCCAGCATCCAAGGGGGGGTTGAGCAGTTCTTC. This gives the protein CASIQGGVEQFF. The full variable domain, rest sourced from reference TRBV2 and TRBJ2-1, is EPEVTQTPSHQVTQMGQEVILRCVPISNHLYFYWYRQILGQKVEFLVSFYNNEISEKSEIFDDQFSVERPDGSNFTLKIRSTKLEDSAMYFCASIQGGVEQFFGPGTRLTVL.

The chain has TRBV2 and TRBJ2-5; 8 positions agree with TRBD2. Trimming cost V 6 bases and J 5 bases; bases outside gene matches: 11. Germline-derived CDR1 and CDR2 are SNHLY and FYNNEI. The CDR3 spans 15 residues. Here the CDR3 reads CASRLAGQSVETQYF. Here the CDR3 DNA reads TGTGCCAGCAGGTTAGCGGGACAAAGTGTGGAGACCCAGTACTTC.

The chain is built from TRBV6-6 and TRBJ2-3, with D possibly being TRBD2 (6 bases). Trimming removed 6 bases from V and 2 bases from J, with 12 bases in between. Per germline, CDR1 MNHNY and CDR2 SVGAGI (reference sequence). The CDR3 contains 14 residues. CDR3 residues: CASSGTPTTDTQYF. The CDR3 DNA reads as TGTGCCAGCAGCGGGACTCCCACCACAGATACGCAGTATTTT.

This clone was seen only a few times. The CDR3 here is CASSLLLRETQYF. The CDR3 DNA reads as TGTGCCAGCAGCTTACTATTACGAGAGACCCAGTACTTC. The chain couples TRBV7-2 to TRBJ2-5; D not resolved. This CDR3 has 13 residues. Per the germline V gene, CDR1 is SGHTA and CDR2 is FQGNSA. V lost 2 bases to trimming and J lost 4 bases, with 8 bases between them.

The CDR3 loop is CATSRAGTGRDTQYF. Written as DNA, the CDR3 is TGTGCCACCAGCAGAGCCGGGACAGGGCGGGATACGCAGTATTTT. V gene TRBV15 combines with J gene TRBJ2-3; 9 bases agree with TRBD1. J gave up 6 bases and V 1 base, and 5 bases lay outside the gene matches. The CDR3 is 15 amino acids. The V gene's germline CDR1 is LNHNV and CDR2 YYDKDF (reference sequence).

This clone was picked up a small number of times. The chain combines TRBV28 with TRBJ2-3; TRBD1 matches at 9 bases. The CDR3 totals 15 residues. Germline V gene sequence: CDR1 MDHEN, CDR2 SYDVKM. V was pared by 4 bases and J by 3 bases, with 5 bases of the junction left unmatched. CDR3 amino acids: CASSSGQGRTDTQYF. In nucleotides, the CDR3 is TGTGCCAGCAGTTCGGGACAGGGTAGGACAGATACGCAGTATTTT.

V and J are TRBV7-3 and TRBJ2-1; 11 positions agree with TRBD2. From germline, CDR1 is SGHTA and CDR2 FQGTGA. The CDR3 runs 15 residues. The ends lost 5 bases at V and 3 bases at J; junction bases unmatched: 3. CDR3 sequence: CASSLGTSGYNEQFF. Here the CDR3 DNA reads TGTGCCAGCAGCCTCGGGACTAGCGGCTACAATGAGCAGTTCTTC.

The genes are TRBV28 and TRBJ2-1; TRBD2 matches 10 bases. Unmatched junction bases numbered 1, after V lost 6 bases and J lost 2 bases. Germline V CDR1 and CDR2: MDHEN, SYDVKM. The CDR3 has 14 residues. CDR3 protein: CASSGTSAYNEQFF. DNA for the CDR3: TGTGCCAGCAGCGGGACTAGCGCCTACAATGAGCAGTTCTTC.

This clone was seen only a few times. DNA for the CDR3: TGTGCCAGCAGGGAGGCCGGGCACTCCCACGAGCAGTACGTC. Its translation is CASREAGHSHEQYV. The genes are TRBV6-6 and TRBJ2-7; D perhaps matches TRBD2 (5 bases). CDR3 length: 14 amino acids. Germline V lookup: CDR1 MNHNY, CDR2 SVGAGI (reference sequence).

V usage is TRBV4-3 and J usage is TRBJ2-1; 7 nucleotides align to TRBD2. The CDR3 sequence is 16 residues long. Trimming removed 1 base from V and 6 bases from J; junction bases left unmatched: 9. Germline lookup yields CDR1 LGHNA and CDR2 YSLEER. CDR3 coding DNA: TGCGCCAGCAGCCAAGTTGACGGGACTACCCCCAATGAGCAGTTCTTC. Translating gives CASSQVDGTTPNEQFF.

This clone turned up a few times. V usage is TRBV7-2 and J usage is TRBJ2-3; TRBD2 aligns across 12 bases. V was clipped by 4 bases and J by 5 bases; unmatched bases: 1. The germline V gene encodes CDR1 SGHTA and CDR2 FQGNSA. The CDR3 sequence is 14 residues long. The CDR3 nucleotides read TGTGCCAGCAGCTCGACTAGCGGGAGAGATACGCAGTATTTT. Residues: CASSSTSGRDTQYF.

The chain joins TRBV19 to TRBJ2-5; D is undetermined. The CDR3 length is 13 residues. V dropped 3 bases and J dropped 4 bases, with 9 bases sitting between them. Germline V gene lookup returns CDR1 LNHDA and CDR2 SQIVND (reference sequence). CDR3 coding DNA: TGTGCCAGTAGTATGTCCCGTTTAGAGACCCAGTACTTC. Translated, it gives CASSMSRLETQYF. The full variable domain, rest sourced from reference TRBV19 and TRBJ2-5, is DGGITQSPKYLFRKEGQNVTLSCEQNLNHDAMYWYRQDPGQGLRLIYYSQIVNDFQKGDIAEGYSVSREKKESFPLTVTSAQKNPTAFYLCASSMSRLETQYFGPGTRLLVL.